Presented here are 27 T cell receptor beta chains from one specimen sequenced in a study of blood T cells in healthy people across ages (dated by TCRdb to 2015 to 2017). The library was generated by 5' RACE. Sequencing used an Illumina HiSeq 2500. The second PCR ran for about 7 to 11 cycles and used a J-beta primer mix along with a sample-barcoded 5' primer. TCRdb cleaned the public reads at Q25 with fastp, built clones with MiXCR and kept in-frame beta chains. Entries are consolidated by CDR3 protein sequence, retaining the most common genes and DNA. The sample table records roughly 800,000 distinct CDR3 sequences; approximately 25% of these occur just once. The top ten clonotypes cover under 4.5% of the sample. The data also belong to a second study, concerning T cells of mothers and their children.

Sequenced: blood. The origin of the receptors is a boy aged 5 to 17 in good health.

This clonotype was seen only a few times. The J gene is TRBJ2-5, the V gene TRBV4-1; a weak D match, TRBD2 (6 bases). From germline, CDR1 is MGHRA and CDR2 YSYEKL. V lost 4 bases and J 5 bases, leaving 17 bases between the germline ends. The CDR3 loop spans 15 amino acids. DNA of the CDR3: TGCGCCAGCAGCCCCTTAGCGGTCTCAGGGGAGACCCAGTACTTC. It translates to CASSPLAVSGETQYF.

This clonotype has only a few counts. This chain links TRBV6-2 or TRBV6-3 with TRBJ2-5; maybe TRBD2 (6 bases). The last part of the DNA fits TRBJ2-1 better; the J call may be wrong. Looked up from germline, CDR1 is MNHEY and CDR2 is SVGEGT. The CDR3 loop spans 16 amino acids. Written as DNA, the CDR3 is TGTGCCAGCAGTTACGGGCCAGCGGGCTCTTACAATGAGCAGTTCTTC. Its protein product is CASSYGPAGSYNEQFF.

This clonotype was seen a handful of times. The CDR3 reads CASTLGAGSGYTF. CDR3 coding DNA: TGTGCCAGCACCCTAGGGGCAGGGTCCGGCTACACCTTC. V gene TRBV6-5 combines with J gene TRBJ1-2; the D gene is possibly TRBD1 (5 bases). CDR3 size: 13 residues. V was cut by 7 bases and J by 8 bases, with 17 bases left in between. Per germline, CDR1 MNHEY and CDR2 SVGAGI.

In DNA form, the CDR3 reads TGCGCCAGCAGCCCACAGGGACAGCCCTATGGCTACACCTTC. Translated: CASSPQGQPYGYTF. The rearrangement uses TRBV5-1 and TRBJ1-2, with 7 bases identical to TRBD1. CDR3 length: 14 amino acids. V lost 4 bases to trimming and J lost 4 bases; unmatched junction nucleotides: 7. Germline V gives CDR1 SGHRS, CDR2 YFSETQ.

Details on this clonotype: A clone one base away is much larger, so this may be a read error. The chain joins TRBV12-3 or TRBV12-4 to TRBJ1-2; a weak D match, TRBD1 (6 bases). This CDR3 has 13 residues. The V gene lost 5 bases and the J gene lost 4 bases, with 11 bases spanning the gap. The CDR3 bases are TGTGCCAGCAGTCCCTGGACAGTCTATGGCTACACCTTC. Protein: CASSPWTVYGYTF.

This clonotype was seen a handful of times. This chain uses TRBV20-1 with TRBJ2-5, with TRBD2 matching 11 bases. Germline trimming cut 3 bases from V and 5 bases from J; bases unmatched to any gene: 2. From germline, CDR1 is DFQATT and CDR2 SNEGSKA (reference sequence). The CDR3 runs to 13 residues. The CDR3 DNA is TGCAGTGCTAGGACTAGCGGGACCGAGACCCAGTACTTC. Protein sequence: CSARTSGTETQYF.

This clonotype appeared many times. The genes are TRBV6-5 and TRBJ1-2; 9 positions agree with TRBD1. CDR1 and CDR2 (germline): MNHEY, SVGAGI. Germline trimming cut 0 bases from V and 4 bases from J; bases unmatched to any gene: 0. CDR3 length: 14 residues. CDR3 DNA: TGTGCCAGCAGTTACTCGGGACAGGGCTATGGCTACACCTTC. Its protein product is CASSYSGQGYGYTF.

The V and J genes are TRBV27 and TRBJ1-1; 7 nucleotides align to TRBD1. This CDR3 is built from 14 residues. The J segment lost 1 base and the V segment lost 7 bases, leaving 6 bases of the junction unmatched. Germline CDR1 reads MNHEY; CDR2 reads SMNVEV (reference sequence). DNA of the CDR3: TGTGCCAGCAACCCAGGGGGGCCGAACACTGAAGCTTTCTTT. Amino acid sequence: CASNPGGPNTEAFF.

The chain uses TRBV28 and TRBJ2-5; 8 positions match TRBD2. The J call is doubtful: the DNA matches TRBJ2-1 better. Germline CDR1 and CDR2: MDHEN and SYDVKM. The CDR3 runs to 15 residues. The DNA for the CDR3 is TGTGCCAGCCCCTTTGAGACTAGCGATTGCAATGAGCAGTTCTTC. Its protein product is CASPFETSDCNEQFF.

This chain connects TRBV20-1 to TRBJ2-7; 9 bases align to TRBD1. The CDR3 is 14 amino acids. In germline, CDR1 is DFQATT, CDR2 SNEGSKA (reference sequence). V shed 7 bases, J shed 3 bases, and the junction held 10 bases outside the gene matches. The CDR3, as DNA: TGCAGTGTTCCAACAGGGGGCTCCTACTACGAGCAGTACTTC. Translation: CSVPTGGSYYEQYF.

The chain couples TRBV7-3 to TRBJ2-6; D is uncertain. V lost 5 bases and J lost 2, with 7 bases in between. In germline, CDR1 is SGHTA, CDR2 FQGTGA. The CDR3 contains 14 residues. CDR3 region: CASSVNPGANVLTF. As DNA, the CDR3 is TGTGCCAGCAGCGTCAATCCTGGGGCCAACGTCCTGACTTTC. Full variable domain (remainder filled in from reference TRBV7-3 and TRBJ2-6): GAGVSQTPSNKVTEKGKYVELRCDPISGHTALYWYRQSLGQGPEFLIYFQGTGAADDSGLPNDRFFAVRPEGSVSTLKIQRTERGDSAVYLCASSVNPGANVLTFGAGSRLTVL.

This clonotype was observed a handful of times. The DNA for the CDR3 is TGTGCCAGCAGTCTCCAGACGCCAACTAATGAAAAACTGTTTTTT. Its protein is CASSLQTPTNEKLFF. The V and J genes are TRBV12-3 or TRBV12-4 and TRBJ1-4; D call uncertain. The CDR3 is made up of 15 amino acids. With 5 bases removed from V and 0 bases from J, the gap between germline ends came to 10 bases.

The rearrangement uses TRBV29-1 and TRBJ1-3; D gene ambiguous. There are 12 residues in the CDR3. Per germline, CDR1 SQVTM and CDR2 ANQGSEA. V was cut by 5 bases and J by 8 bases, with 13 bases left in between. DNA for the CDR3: TGCAGCGTTCTCGGTATTTCTGACACCATATATTTT. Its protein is CSVLGISDTIYF.

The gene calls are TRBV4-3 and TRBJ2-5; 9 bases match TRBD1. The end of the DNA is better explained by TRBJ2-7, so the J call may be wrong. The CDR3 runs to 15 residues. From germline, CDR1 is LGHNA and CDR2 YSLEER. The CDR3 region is CASSLDRGGSYEQYF. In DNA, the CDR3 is TGCGCCAGCAGCCTTGACAGGGGGGGCTCCTACGAGCAGTACTTC.

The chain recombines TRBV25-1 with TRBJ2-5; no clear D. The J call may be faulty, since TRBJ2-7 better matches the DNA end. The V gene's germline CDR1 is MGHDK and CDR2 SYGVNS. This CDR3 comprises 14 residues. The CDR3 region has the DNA TGTGCCAGCAGTGTTCAGGCAGCCTCGCACGAGCAGTACTTC. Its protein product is CASSVQAASHEQYF.

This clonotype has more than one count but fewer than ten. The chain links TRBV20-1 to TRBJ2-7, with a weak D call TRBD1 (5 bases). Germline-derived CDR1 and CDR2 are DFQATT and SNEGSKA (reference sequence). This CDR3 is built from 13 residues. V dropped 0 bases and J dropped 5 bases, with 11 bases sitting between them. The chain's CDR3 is CSARDRDSHEQYF. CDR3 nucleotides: TGCAGTGCTAGAGATAGAGACAGCCACGAGCAGTACTTC.

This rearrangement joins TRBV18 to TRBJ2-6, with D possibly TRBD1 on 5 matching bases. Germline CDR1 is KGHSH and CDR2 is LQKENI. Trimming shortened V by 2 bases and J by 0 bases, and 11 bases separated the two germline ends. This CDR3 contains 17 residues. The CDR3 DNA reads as TGTGCCAGCTCACCATGGACACCCAACTCTGGGGCCAACGTCCTGACTTTC. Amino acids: CASSPWTPNSGANVLTF.

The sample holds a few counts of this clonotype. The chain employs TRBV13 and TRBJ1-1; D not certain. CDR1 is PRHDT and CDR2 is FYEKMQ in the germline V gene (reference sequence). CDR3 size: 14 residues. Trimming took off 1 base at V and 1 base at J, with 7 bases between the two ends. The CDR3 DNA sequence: TGTGCCAGCAGCTTAGTGTCAGAGAACACTGAAGCTTTCTTT. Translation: CASSLVSENTEAFF.

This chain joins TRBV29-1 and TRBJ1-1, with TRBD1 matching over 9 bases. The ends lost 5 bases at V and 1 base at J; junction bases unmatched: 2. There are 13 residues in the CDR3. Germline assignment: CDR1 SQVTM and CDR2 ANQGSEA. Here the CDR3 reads CSVRQGGNTEAFF. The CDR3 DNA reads TGCAGCGTTAGACAGGGGGGGAACACTGAAGCTTTCTTT.

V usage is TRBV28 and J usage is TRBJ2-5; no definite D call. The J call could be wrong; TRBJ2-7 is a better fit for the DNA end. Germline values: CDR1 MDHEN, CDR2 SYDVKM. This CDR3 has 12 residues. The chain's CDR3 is CASSLYGVEQYF. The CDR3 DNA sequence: TGTGCCAGCAGTCTATATGGGGTCGAGCAGTACTTC.

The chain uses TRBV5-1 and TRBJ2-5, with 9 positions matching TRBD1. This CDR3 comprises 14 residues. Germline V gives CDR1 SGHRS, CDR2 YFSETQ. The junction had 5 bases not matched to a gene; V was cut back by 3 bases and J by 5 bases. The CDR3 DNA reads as TGCGCCAGCAGCTATCGGACAGGGGAGGAGACCCAGTACTTC. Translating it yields CASSYRTGEETQYF.

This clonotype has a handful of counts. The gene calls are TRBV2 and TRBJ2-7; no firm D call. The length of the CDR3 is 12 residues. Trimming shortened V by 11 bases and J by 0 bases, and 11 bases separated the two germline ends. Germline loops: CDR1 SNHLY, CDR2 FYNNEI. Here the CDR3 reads CACCCTSYEQYF. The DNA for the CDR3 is TGTGCCTGCTGCTGCACCTCCTACGAGCAGTACTTC.

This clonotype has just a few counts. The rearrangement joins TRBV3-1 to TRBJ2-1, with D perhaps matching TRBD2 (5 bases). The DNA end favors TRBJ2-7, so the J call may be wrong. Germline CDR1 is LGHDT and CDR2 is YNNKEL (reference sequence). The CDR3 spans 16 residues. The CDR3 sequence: CASSQASLEGTYEQYF. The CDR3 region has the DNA TGTGCCAGCAGCCAAGCTTCTCTTGAGGGAACCTACGAGCAGTACTTC.

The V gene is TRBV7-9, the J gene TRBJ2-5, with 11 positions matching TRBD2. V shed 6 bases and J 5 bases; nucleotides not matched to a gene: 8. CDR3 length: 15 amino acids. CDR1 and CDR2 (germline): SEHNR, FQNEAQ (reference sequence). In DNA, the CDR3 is TGTGCCAGCAGGCGACTAGCGGGAAGGTTGGAGACCCAGTACTTC. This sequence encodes CASRRLAGRLETQYF.

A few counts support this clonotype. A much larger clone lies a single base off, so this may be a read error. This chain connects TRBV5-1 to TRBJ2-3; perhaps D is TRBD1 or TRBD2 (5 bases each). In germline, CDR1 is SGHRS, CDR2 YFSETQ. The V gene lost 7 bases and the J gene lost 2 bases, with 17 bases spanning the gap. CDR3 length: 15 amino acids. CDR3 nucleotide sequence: TGCGCCAGCGTCGTTAACGGGGCCCCCACAGATACGCAGTATTTT. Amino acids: CASVVNGAPTDTQYF.

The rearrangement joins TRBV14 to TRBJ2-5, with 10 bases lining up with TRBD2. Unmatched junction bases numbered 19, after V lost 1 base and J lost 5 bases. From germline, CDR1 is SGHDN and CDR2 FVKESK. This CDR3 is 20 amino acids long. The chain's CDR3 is CASSQVGLANPSLGFETQYF. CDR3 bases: TGTGCCAGCAGCCAAGTGGGACTAGCGAACCCTAGCCTGGGGTTCGAGACCCAGTACTTC.

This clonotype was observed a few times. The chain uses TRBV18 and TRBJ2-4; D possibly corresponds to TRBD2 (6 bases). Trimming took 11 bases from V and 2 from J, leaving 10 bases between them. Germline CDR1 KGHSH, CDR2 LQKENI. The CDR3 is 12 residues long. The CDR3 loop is CASAGSKNIQYF. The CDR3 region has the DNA TGTGCCTCCGCGGGATCCAAAAACATTCAGTACTTC.